These 27 T cell receptor beta chains share one sample of origin, sequenced in a study of early stage breast cancer tumors. Method: immunoSEQ multiplex PCR; TCRdb's copy keeps in-frame clones and lacks some. This table holds around 9,800 clones, around 75% found once. The specimen was breast tumor tissue. The receptors were sampled from a person between 70 and 80 years old with breast cancer.

The CDR3 sequence is CASSGQGNYGYTF. The CDR3 bases are TGTGCCAGCAGTGGGCAGGGGAACTATGGCTACACCTTC. The chain recombines TRBV2 with TRBJ1-2, with D possibly matching TRBD1 (6 bases). This CDR3 spans 13 amino acids. Germline CDR1 is SNHLY and CDR2 is FYNNEI. Trimming took 4 bases from V and 2 from J, leaving 8 bases between them.

The genes are TRBV10-3 and TRBJ2-7; D perhaps matches TRBD1 (6 bases). The V and J ends lost 8 bases and 5 bases respectively, with 16 bases between them. Germline-derived CDR1 and CDR2 are ENHRY and SYGVKD. The CDR3 contains 13 residues. As DNA, the CDR3 is TGTGCCATCGGATACAGGGATACCCACGAGCAGTACTTC. This translates into CAIGYRDTHEQYF.

The chain combines TRBV5-1 with TRBJ2-1; TRBD2 might be the D (6 bases). The CDR3 extends over 14 amino acids. V was shortened by 4 bases and J by 6 bases, with 14 bases between the two germline ends. The V gene's germline CDR1 is SGHRS and CDR2 YFSETQ. CDR3 region: CASSRDSSSNEQFF. The CDR3 region has the DNA TGCGCCAGCAGCCGGGACTCCTCATCCAATGAGCAGTTCTTC.

CDR3 protein: CASWPLGQGINYGYTF. CDR3 sequence (DNA): TGTGCCAGCTGGCCGCTGGGACAGGGCATTAACTATGGCTACACCTTC. V and J are TRBV28 and TRBJ1-2; 9 bases map to TRBD1. The CDR3 covers 16 residues. Per the germline V gene, CDR1 is MDHEN and CDR2 is SYDVKM. The V gene end was trimmed by 8 bases and the J gene end by 1 base; junction bases not matched to a gene: 11.

This clone has a handful of counts. The genes are TRBV6-5 and TRBJ1-2; D gene unclear. This CDR3 spans 13 amino acids. CDR1 is MNHEY, CDR2 SVGAGI, per germline. Trimming took 0 bases from V and 8 from J, leaving 10 bases between them. The CDR3 coding sequence is TGTGCCAGCAGTTACTCGGCGGTGGCGGGCTACACCTTC. Protein product: CASSYSAVAGYTF.

The chain employs TRBV5-1 and TRBJ2-1, with TRBD2 matching 9 bases. The CDR3 has 15 residues. V shed 4 bases, J shed 9 bases, and the junction held 11 bases outside the gene matches. Looked up from germline, CDR1 is SGHRS and CDR2 is YFSETQ. DNA for the CDR3: TGCGCCAGCAGCCTGGAAGGGCGGGAGGGGGGTGAGCAGTTCTTC. This sequence encodes CASSLEGREGGEQFF.

This clone came up a few times. The gene calls are TRBV6-4 and TRBJ1-1; D gene ambiguous. The CDR3 totals 14 residues. V was pared by 6 bases and J by 1 base, with 12 bases between. Germline V CDR1 and CDR2: MRHNA, SNTAGT. CDR3 sequence (DNA): TGTGCCAGCAGCCTGGAGGGAGAGAACACTGAAGCTTTCTTT. Translated, it gives CASSLEGENTEAFF.

The chain carries TRBV30 and TRBJ1-6, with TRBD1 matching over 9 bases. The CDR3 length is 13 residues. V shed 8 bases and J 9 bases; nucleotides not matched to a gene: 8. Per germline, CDR1 GTSNPN and CDR2 SVGIG (reference sequence). The CDR3 DNA follows: TGTGCCGGAAGAACAGGGGGCGTTTCACCCCTCCACTTT. This codes for CAGRTGGVSPLHF.

This chain links TRBV19 with TRBJ1-5, with 8 nucleotides matching TRBD1. Germline trimming cut 6 bases from V and 6 bases from J; bases unmatched to any gene: 10. The length of the CDR3 is 15 residues. In germline, CDR1 is LNHDA, CDR2 SQIVND (reference sequence). As DNA, the CDR3 is TGTGCCAGTAGCACGACAGGGGTGTATAGTCAGCCCCAGCATTTT. Translating gives CASSTTGVYSQPQHF.

The CDR3 loop reads CASSQSRGRETQYF. The CDR3 nucleotides are TGTGCCAGCAGTCAGAGCAGGGGGCGAGAGACCCAGTACTTC. The chain links TRBV6-5 to TRBJ2-5, with TRBD1 matching 8 bases. This CDR3 comprises 14 residues. Looked up from germline, CDR1 is MNHEY and CDR2 is SVGAGI. The junction had 6 bases not matched to a gene; V was cut back by 5 bases and J by 4 bases.

In its sample, this clone was seen once. The chain uses TRBV6-6 and TRBJ1-6; no reliable D call. The CDR3 has 11 amino acids. Germline V gene sequence: CDR1 MNHNY, CDR2 SVGAGI (reference sequence). V lost 5 bases and J 7 bases, leaving 3 bases between the germline ends. This chain's CDR3 is CASSRNSPLHF. The CDR3 bases are TGTGCCAGCAGTCGGAATTCACCCCTCCACTTT.

The gene calls are TRBV18 and TRBJ2-1, with 12 bases identical to TRBD1. The CDR3 length is 16 residues. Germline CDR1 reads KGHSH; CDR2 reads LQKENI. Trimming cost V 5 bases and J 12 bases; bases outside gene matches: 14. The CDR3 DNA follows: TGTGCCAGCTCAATAGGGACAGGGGGCGCGGTCCTAGGGCAGTTCTTC. Protein product: CASSIGTGGAVLGQFF.

The rearrangement links TRBV28 to TRBJ2-3, with 9 bases aligning to TRBD2. This CDR3 is built from 14 residues. V was pared by 6 bases and J by 6 bases, with 7 bases of the junction left unmatched. The germline gives CDR1 MDHEN, CDR2 SYDVKM. CDR3 in DNA: TGTGCCAGCAGACTGGGACTAGCCCTGGATACGCAGTATTTT. It specifies CASRLGLALDTQYF.

The chain links TRBV7-9 to TRBJ1-5; D gene unclear. Germline CDR1 reads SEHNR; CDR2 reads FQNEAQ (reference sequence). The CDR3 is 14 residues long. V lost 0 bases and J lost 9, with 12 bases in between. CDR3 loop: CASSLAADSGPQHF. CDR3 bases: TGTGCCAGCAGCTTAGCAGCGGACTCGGGGCCCCAGCATTTT.

V is TRBV5-4 and J is TRBJ2-5; maybe TRBD2 (6 bases). Per germline, CDR1 SGHNT and CDR2 YYREEE (reference sequence). V lost 2 bases to trimming and J lost 1 base, with 12 bases between them. This CDR3 has 15 residues. In DNA, the CDR3 is TGTGCCAGCAGCTTCCAAGGGACTGCCCAAGAGACCCAGTACTTC. Protein sequence: CASSFQGTAQETQYF.

The chain employs TRBV9 and TRBJ2-3, with D maybe TRBD1 (6 bases). The V and J ends lost 5 bases and 5 bases respectively, with 21 bases between them. The CDR3 is 16 amino acids. Germline V gene lookup returns CDR1 SGDLS and CDR2 YYNGEE. In DNA form, the CDR3 reads TGTGCCAGCAGTGCCCCTCTCGGCGTAGGGGGAGATACGCAGTATTTT. It yields the protein CASSAPLGVGGDTQYF. The variable domain in full, completed from reference TRBV9 and TRBJ2-3, reads DSGVTQTPKHLITATGQRVTLRCSPRSGDLSVYWYQQSLDQGLQFLIQYYNGEERAKGNILERFSAQQFPDLHSELNLSSLELGDSALYFCASSAPLGVGGDTQYFGPGTRLTVL.

The chain couples TRBV19 to TRBJ1-3; 8 nucleotides match TRBD1. The CDR3 has 15 residues. With V trimmed by 5 bases and J by 4 bases, 7 bases remained unmatched. Germline CDR1 LNHDA, CDR2 SQIVND (reference sequence). This CDR3 reads CASSPTTGAGNTIYF. CDR3 nucleotides: TGTGCCAGTAGTCCCACGACAGGGGCCGGAAACACCATATATTTT.

The chain has TRBV7-9 and TRBJ2-4, with D maybe TRBD2 (6 bases). The CDR3 contains 15 residues. The germline V gene encodes CDR1 SEHNR and CDR2 FQNEAQ (reference sequence). Trimming shortened V by 6 bases and J by 3 bases, and 15 bases separated the two germline ends. The CDR3 region has the DNA TGTGCCAGCAGTTCATCCGGGGGTCTCAAAAACATTCAGTACTTC. Protein product: CASSSSGGLKNIQYF.

The rearrangement joins TRBV4-1 to TRBJ1-1; 8 bases are a match to TRBD1. V lost 5 bases and J lost 2; bases outside the gene matches: 10. The CDR3 is 16 residues long. Germline loops: CDR1 MGHRA, CDR2 YSYEKL. CDR3 protein: CASSGTFGQGNTEAFF. CDR3 DNA: TGCGCCAGCAGCGGAACCTTTGGACAGGGTAACACTGAAGCTTTCTTT.

This clone was observed a handful of times. J is TRBJ1-5 and V is TRBV28; D might be TRBD1 (5 bases). Trimming shortened V by 7 bases and J by 6 bases, and 13 bases separated the two germline ends. Per germline, CDR1 MDHEN and CDR2 SYDVKM. The CDR3 consists of 13 residues. The CDR3: CASTDMTVQPQHF. CDR3 bases: TGTGCCAGCACCGACATGACAGTTCAGCCCCAGCATTTT.

The J gene is TRBJ2-5, the V gene TRBV15; 8 bases fit TRBD2. Germline values: CDR1 LNHNV, CDR2 YYDKDF (reference sequence). The CDR3 contains 18 residues. J lost 5 bases, V lost 1 base, and 15 bases had no gene match. The CDR3 DNA sequence: TGTGCCACCAGCAGAGTTGGAATAGCGGGGTCCGGTGGGGAGACCCAGTACTTC. This sequence encodes CATSRVGIAGSGGETQYF. Drawing the rest from reference TRBV15 and TRBJ2-5, the complete variable domain is DAMVIQNPRYQVTQFGKPVTLSCSQTLNHNVMYWYQQKSSQAPKLLFHYYDKDFNNEADTPDNFQSRRPNTSFCFLDIRSPGLGDTAMYLCATSRVGIAGSGGETQYFGPGTRLLVL.

The gene calls are TRBV18 and TRBJ2-1; possible D gene TRBD2, 6 bases. The ends were cut back, 1 base at V and 10 bases at J, with 8 bases in the middle. This CDR3 comprises 12 residues. Germline assignment: CDR1 KGHSH and CDR2 LQKENI. CDR3 sequence reads: CASSPLAAEQFF. The CDR3 region has the DNA TGTGCCAGCTCACCACTAGCGGCCGAGCAGTTCTTC.

The V gene is TRBV7-2, the J gene TRBJ2-1; D is perhaps TRBD1 (5 bases). This CDR3 comprises 14 residues. CDR1 SGHTA and CDR2 FQGNSA come from the germline V gene. Between the trimmed V and J ends, which lost 5 bases and 6 bases, there was a span of 14 bases. CDR3 nucleotide sequence: TGTGCCAGCAGCGCCAGCAGGGTAAGCAATGAGCAGTTCTTC. Its protein product is CASSASRVSNEQFF.

The V call is TRBV4-1, the J call TRBJ2-7, with TRBD1 matching 10 bases. The trim removed 1 base at V and 0 bases at J, leaving 0 bases unmatched. The CDR3 runs 15 residues. CDR1 and CDR2 from the germline V gene are MGHRA and YSYEKL. CDR3 DNA: TGCGCCAGCAGCCAAGGGGACAGGGGCTCCTACGAGCAGTACTTC. Its protein product is CASSQGDRGSYEQYF.

Remarks on this clone: Germline and junction disagree at one end, which may indicate a read error. The rearrangement uses TRBV4-2 and TRBJ2-7; D is perhaps TRBD2 (6 bases). The CDR3 consists of 14 residues. Germline V gene sequence: CDR1 LGHNA, CDR2 YNFKEQ. The CDR3 here is CASNQAAGRDEQYF. DNA of the CDR3: TGTGCCAGCAACCAAGCGGCGGGGCGAGACGAGCAGTACTTC.

This chain links TRBV9 with TRBJ2-3; TRBD2 agrees at 8 bases. This CDR3 is built from 16 residues. V was clipped by 2 bases and J by 4 bases; unmatched bases: 9. Germline loops: CDR1 SGDLS, CDR2 YYNGEE. CDR3 DNA sequence: TGTGCCAGCAGCGTTTTAGCGGGGTTAGCGCCAGATACGCAGTATTTT. Amino acid sequence: CASSVLAGLAPDTQYF.

The CDR3 DNA reads TGTGCCAGCCTGGGACAGGGGGCGTTCGAGCAGTACTTC. It specifies CASLGQGAFEQYF. The V and J genes are TRBV6-1 and TRBJ2-7, with 12 bases identical to TRBD1. The CDR3 length is 13 residues. CDR1 and CDR2 (germline): MNHNS, SASEGT. Trimming took 8 bases from V and 6 from J; bases not matched to a gene: 5.